The 13 T cell receptor beta chains listed next were all sequenced from one sample in a study of blood T cell repertoires in COVID-19 (dated by TCRdb to about 2020). Library prep was done by the immunoSEQ multiplex PCR assay. TCRdb's version of the immuneACCESS table is confined to in-frame rearrangements and falls short of the full clone set. An unresolved V gene accounts for under half of the shortfall where checked; the remainder is of unknown origin. Counted in this sample were roughly 100,000 clones; about nine tenths of them appeared once. The ten top clones hold around 5.1% of the sample. The sample taken for sequencing was peripheral blood. The receptors come from a man aged 50 to 59 with acute or convalescent COVID-19.

This rearrangement joins TRBV4-1 to TRBJ2-3, with D possibly matching TRBD2 (6 bases). CDR3 size: 17 residues. V lost 4 bases to trimming and J lost 3 bases, with 20 bases between them. CDR1 and CDR2 (germline): MGHRA, YSYEKL. CDR3 sequence (DNA): TGCGCCAGCAGCCTCGGACTACTAGGTGGTCAGACAGATACGCAGTATTTT. Its translation: CASSLGLLGGQTDTQYF.

This clone came up once. The rearrangement joins TRBV2 to TRBJ2-7; possibly TRBD1 for D (6 bases). Germline V gene lookup returns CDR1 SNHLY and CDR2 FYNNEI. The CDR3 contains 14 residues. V dropped 5 bases and J dropped 1 base, with 12 bases sitting between them. The CDR3 bases are TGTGCCAGCAGTACAGGGTTTTCGTCCTACGAGCAGTACTTC. This encodes CASSTGFSSYEQYF.

The J gene is TRBJ1-6, the V gene TRBV5-4; 8 positions match TRBD1. Germline V gene lookup returns CDR1 SGHNT and CDR2 YYREEE (reference sequence). The CDR3 is made up of 14 amino acids. Losses at the gene ends were 4 bases for V and 10 bases for J; bases not matched to a gene: 7. The CDR3 region has the DNA TGTGCCAGCAGCCCGGACAGGGCGGGATCACCCCTCCACTTT. Residues: CASSPDRAGSPLHF.

The CDR3 region has the DNA TGCGCCAGCAGCTTCAGGGGGGCCACTGAAGCTTTCTTT. It yields the protein CASSFRGATEAFF. The V and J genes are TRBV5-1 and TRBJ1-1, with TRBD1 matching 7 bases. The trim removed 2 bases at V and 4 bases at J, leaving 2 bases unmatched. Germline-derived CDR1 and CDR2 are SGHRS and YFSETQ. The CDR3 is made up of 13 amino acids.

The chain has TRBV11-2 and TRBJ1-1; 9 bases agree with TRBD1. CDR1 is SGHAT and CDR2 is FQNNGV in the germline V gene. J gave up 4 bases and V 4 bases, and 13 bases lay outside the gene matches. The CDR3 contains 17 residues. The chain's CDR3 is CASSSYRGRGRGTEAFF. The CDR3 nucleotides read TGTGCCAGCAGCTCCTACAGGGGGCGGGGGAGAGGCACTGAAGCTTTCTTT.

J is TRBJ1-6 and V is TRBV4-2, with TRBD1 identical over 9 bases. The CDR3 has 16 amino acids. Germline V gene data show CDR1 as LGHNA and CDR2 as YNFKEQ. V shed 4 bases, J shed 5 bases, and the junction held 6 bases outside the gene matches. CDR3 in amino acids: CASSLNGQGNNSPLHF. The DNA of the CDR3 is TGTGCCAGCAGCCTCAACGGACAGGGGAATAATTCACCCCTCCACTTT.

The chain links TRBV12-3 or TRBV12-4 to TRBJ2-5; D may be TRBD2 (6 bases). The ends were cut back, 6 bases at V and 2 bases at J, with 10 bases in the middle. The CDR3 runs to 13 residues. CDR3 region: CASRRDGQETQYF. The CDR3 DNA is TGTGCCAGCAGGCGGGACGGACAAGAGACCCAGTACTTC.

The rearrangement joins TRBV27 to TRBJ1-4, with D maybe TRBD1 (6 bases). V lost 5 bases, J lost 7 bases, and 17 bases lay in between. The CDR3 totals 15 residues. Germline V lookup: CDR1 MNHEY, CDR2 SMNVEV (reference sequence). The chain's CDR3 is CASSGRGRGIEKLFF. The CDR3 bases are TGTGCCAGCAGTGGAAGGGGCAGGGGCATTGAAAAACTGTTTTTT. Full variable domain (rest looked up from reference TRBV27 and TRBJ1-4): EAQVTQNPRYLITVTGKKLTVTCSQNMNHEYMSWYRQDPGLGLRQIYYSMNVEVTDKGDVPEGYKVSRKEKRNFPLILESPSPNQTSLYFCASSGRGRGIEKLFFGSGTQLSVL.

The sample holds one count of this clone. The chain is built from TRBV2 and TRBJ1-5; D is undetermined. This CDR3 is 14 amino acids long. V lost 4 bases to trimming and J lost 3 bases, with 10 bases between them. From germline, CDR1 is SNHLY and CDR2 FYNNEI. CDR3 residues: CASSGTMVNQPQHF. CDR3 DNA sequence: TGTGCCAGCAGTGGCACAATGGTCAATCAGCCCCAGCATTTT.

This chain uses TRBV3-1 (or the pseudogene TRBV3-2) with TRBJ1-2; a possible D gene is TRBD1 (6 bases). V gave up 1 base and J gave up 7 bases, with 16 bases separating them. Germline V gene sequence: CDR1 LGHDT, CDR2 YNNKEL (reference sequence). This CDR3 spans 15 amino acids. CDR3 protein: CASSQVIRGGAGYTF. CDR3 bases: TGTGCCAGCAGCCAAGTGATCAGGGGTGGGGCTGGCTACACCTTC.

The rearrangement joins TRBV27 to TRBJ1-2, with D maybe TRBD1 (6 bases). This CDR3 contains 13 residues. Trimming pared 1 base from V and 7 bases from J, leaving 10 bases between. CDR1 MNHEY and CDR2 SMNVEV come from the germline V gene (reference sequence). The CDR3 sequence: CASSLFGGAGYTF. In nucleotides, the CDR3 is TGTGCCAGCAGTTTATTTGGGGGCGCTGGCTACACCTTC.

The rearrangement uses TRBV6-5 and TRBJ1-3; 7 positions agree with TRBD1. The CDR3 covers 15 residues. Per germline, CDR1 MNHEY and CDR2 SVGAGI. J lost 0 bases, V lost 5 bases, and 4 bases had no gene match. CDR3 protein: CASSRGQNSGNTIYF. The CDR3 nucleotides read TGTGCCAGCAGTCGGGGACAGAACTCTGGAAACACCATATATTTT.

The chain is built from TRBV6-2 or TRBV6-3 and TRBJ2-6; maybe TRBD1 (6 bases). Germline V gives CDR1 MNHEY, CDR2 SVGEGT. The germline V and J ends were trimmed by 2 bases and 1 base, with 21 bases remaining between them. The CDR3 is made up of 20 amino acids. The DNA for the CDR3 is TGTGCCAGCAGTTACCGGTTGGACAGAGACTTACTATCTGGGGCCAACGTCCTGACTTTC. Amino acids: CASSYRLDRDLLSGANVLTF.